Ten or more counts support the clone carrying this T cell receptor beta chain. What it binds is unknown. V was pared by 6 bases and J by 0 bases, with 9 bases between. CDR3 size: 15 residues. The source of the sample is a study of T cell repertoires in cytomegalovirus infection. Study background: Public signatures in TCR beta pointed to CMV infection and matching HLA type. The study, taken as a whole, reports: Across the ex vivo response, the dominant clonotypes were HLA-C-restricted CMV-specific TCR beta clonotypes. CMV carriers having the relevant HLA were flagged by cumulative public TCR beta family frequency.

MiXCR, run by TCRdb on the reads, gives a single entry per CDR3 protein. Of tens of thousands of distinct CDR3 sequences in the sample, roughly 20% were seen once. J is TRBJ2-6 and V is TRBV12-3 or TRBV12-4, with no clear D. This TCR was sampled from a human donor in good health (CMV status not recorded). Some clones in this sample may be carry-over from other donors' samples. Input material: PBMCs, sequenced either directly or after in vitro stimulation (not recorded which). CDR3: CASRPGVSGANVLTF. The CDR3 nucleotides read TGTGCCAGCAGGCCAGGAGTCTCTGGGGCCAACGTCCTGACTTTC.